The TCR beta chain under discussion was sequenced for a study of cytomegalovirus exposure and HLA in healthy donors. Study-wide findings and caveats: Later analysis suggested links between common viral pathogens and several top significant clusters.

Worth noting for this clone: As yet, its antigen is unknown.

PCR used 60 Vbeta primers and 13 Jbeta primers. The assay was immunoSEQ multiplex PCR, and TCRdb's table has in-frame clones only and misses some. This table has 150,000 or so clones, 70% to 80% appearing once. The germline V gene has CDR1 LGHNA and CDR2 YNFKEQ. This CDR3 contains 16 residues. Trimming cost V 0 bases and J 4 bases, with 13 bases left between them. The chain links TRBV4-2 to TRBJ1-3, with D maybe TRBD1 (5 bases). Sequencing input: PBMCs. This clonotype was sampled from a young man in good health and CMV-seronegative. The CDR3 nucleotides are TGTGCCAGCAGCCAAGAACAGGATCCGAGGGGAAACACCATATATTTT. It encodes CASSQEQDPRGNTIYF.